The 26 T cell receptor beta chains given below trace back to one sample, sequenced in a study of cytotoxic CD8 clonotypes in ibrutinib-treated CLL. This table comes from immunoSEQ multiplex PCR, and its TCRdb copy is limited to in-frame clones, with some not included. Of about 68,000 clones detected, 65% to 85% appear once; the ten largest clones hold roughly 8%. Sequenced here: PBMCs, sampled at disease progression, from a patient treated with ibrutinib. Every receptor here comes from a human donor with chronic lymphocytic leukemia.

This chain connects TRBV5-4 to TRBJ1-4, with a tentative D call TRBD1 (5 bases). Trimming removed 0 bases at V and 5 bases at J, with 11 bases between. This CDR3 has 15 residues. From germline, CDR1 is SGHNT and CDR2 YYREEE (reference sequence). CDR3 nucleotide sequence: TGTGCCAGCAGCTTGGAGCAGGGACGAAATGAAAAACTGTTTTTT. This encodes CASSLEQGRNEKLFF.

J is TRBJ1-2 and V is TRBV14, with TRBD1 as a possible D gene (6 bases). Trimming removed 1 base at V and 3 bases at J, with 12 bases between. Germline CDR1 SGHDN, CDR2 FVKESK. The CDR3 sequence is 15 residues long. The CDR3 DNA reads TGTGCCAGCAGCCAAGCGACAGGCAGGCACTATGGCTACACCTTC. Its translation is CASSQATGRHYGYTF.

This clone has just a few counts. V usage is TRBV18 and J usage is TRBJ1-2; a possible D gene is TRBD1 (6 bases). Deletions cut 7 bases from V and 1 base from J, with 10 bases between. The CDR3 is made up of 13 amino acids. The germline gives CDR1 KGHSH, CDR2 LQKENI. The CDR3 spells CASFEGVNYGYTF. The DNA for the CDR3 is TGTGCCAGCTTCGAGGGGGTTAACTATGGCTACACCTTC.

This chain uses TRBV5-1 with TRBJ2-7, with D maybe TRBD1 (6 bases). The germline V gene encodes CDR1 SGHRS and CDR2 YFSETQ. The CDR3 loop spans 15 amino acids. Trimming stripped 0 bases from V and 0 bases from J, with 10 bases between. The DNA for the CDR3 is TGCGCCAGCAGCTTGGGGTGGGGGCCCTCCTACGAGCAGTACTTC. This codes for CASSLGWGPSYEQYF. The full variable domain, with the rest looked up from reference TRBV5-1 and TRBJ2-7, is KAGVTQTPRYLIKTRGQQVTLSCSPISGHRSVSWYQQTPGQGLQFLFEYFSETQRNKGNFPGRFSGRQFSNSRSEMNVSTLELGDSALYLCASSLGWGPSYEQYFGPGTRLTVT.

This clone was counted once. The chain has TRBV6-4 and TRBJ2-3, with a tentative D call TRBD2 (5 bases). This CDR3 is 14 amino acids long. Germline V gene lookup returns CDR1 MRHNA and CDR2 SNTAGT. V dropped 1 base and J dropped 2 bases, with 7 bases sitting between them. CDR3 loop: CASSDYGLTDTQYF. CDR3 nucleotide sequence: TGTGCCAGCAGTGACTATGGACTCACAGATACGCAGTATTTT.

The chain uses TRBV5-6 and TRBJ2-7; D is unclear. V shed 4 bases and J shed 3 bases, with 8 bases lying between them. In germline, CDR1 is SGHDT, CDR2 YYEEEE. The CDR3 loop spans 12 amino acids. For the CDR3, the DNA is TGTGCCAGCAGCCGCAGACACTACGAGCAGTACTTC. Translating it yields CASSRRHYEQYF.

The CDR3 DNA reads TGTGCCAGCAGCCCACCGGGACATAACTACGAGCAGTACTTC. This encodes CASSPPGHNYEQYF. The genes are TRBV7-9 and TRBJ2-7; TRBD1 is a possible D gene (6 bases). V shed 5 bases and J shed 3 bases, with 14 bases lying between them. The germline CDR1 and CDR2 sequences are SEHNR and FQNEAQ (reference sequence). This CDR3 spans 14 amino acids.

The V and J genes are TRBV6-6 and TRBJ1-1; D is ambiguous. The CDR3 extends over 14 amino acids. V was clipped by 0 bases and J by 6 bases, with 11 bases between them. The V gene's germline CDR1 is MNHNY and CDR2 SVGAGI (reference sequence). DNA of the CDR3: TGTGCCAGCAGTTACTCGATTGTAGTCCCTGAAGCTTTCTTT. Its translation: CASSYSIVVPEAFF.

The chain couples TRBV10-3 to TRBJ1-2, with D unclear. V was clipped by 0 bases and J by 2 bases, with 13 bases between them. Germline V gene data show CDR1 as ENHRY and CDR2 as SYGVKD. The CDR3 covers 16 residues. The CDR3 loop is CAISESAGWRNYGYTF. Written as DNA, the CDR3 is TGTGCCATCAGTGAGTCGGCGGGGTGGCGAAACTATGGCTACACCTTC.

The chain employs TRBV4-2 and TRBJ2-1, with no clear D. Germline assignment: CDR1 LGHNA and CDR2 YNFKEQ. This CDR3 region has 16 residues. Between the trimmed V and J ends, which lost 0 bases and 0 bases, there was a span of 9 bases. The CDR3 region is CASSQEMAASYNEQFF. As DNA, the CDR3 is TGTGCCAGCAGCCAAGAGATGGCGGCCTCCTACAATGAGCAGTTCTTC.

By sample fraction, this clone is medium-sized. V and J are TRBV10-3 and TRBJ1-4; D unresolved. Trimming left V 4 bases short and J 8 bases short, with 5 bases between. Germline V gene data show CDR1 as ENHRY and CDR2 as SYGVKD. The CDR3 loop spans 11 amino acids. CDR3: CAISVGEKLFF. The CDR3, as DNA: TGTGCCATCAGTGTGGGAGAAAAACTGTTTTTT.

The chain combines TRBV5-6 with TRBJ1-4, with D hard to call. The V gene lost 0 bases and the J gene lost 7 bases, with 7 bases spanning the gap. This CDR3 comprises 13 residues. The germline V gene has CDR1 SGHDT and CDR2 YYEEEE. The CDR3: CASSLERSEKLFF. CDR3 in DNA: TGTGCCAGCAGCTTGGAGCGGAGTGAAAAACTGTTTTTT.

The chain carries TRBV12-5 and TRBJ1-3; D might be TRBD1 (6 bases). Between the trimmed V and J ends, which lost 1 base and 1 base, there was a span of 8 bases. The V gene's germline CDR1 is LGHNT and CDR2 FRNRAP. This CDR3 has 15 amino acids. CDR3 in DNA: TGTGCTAGTGGTTTGGGGACAGTATCTGGAAACACCATATATTTT. Protein product: CASGLGTVSGNTIYF.

The V gene is TRBV28, the J gene TRBJ2-7; possible D gene TRBD2, 5 bases. The CDR3 sequence is 15 residues long. CDR1 and CDR2 (germline): MDHEN, SYDVKM. Trimming took 6 bases from V and 3 from J, leaving 18 bases between them. CDR3 in DNA: TGTGCCAGCAGCCCCGGAGGAACAGCGGTCTACGAGCAGTACTTC. This translates into CASSPGGTAVYEQYF. The complete variable domain, with remaining parts taken from reference TRBV28 and TRBJ2-7, reads DVKVTQSSRYLVKRTGEKVFLECVQDMDHENMFWYRQDPGLGLRLIYFSYDVKMKEKGDIPEGYSVSREKKERFSLILESASTNQTSMYLCASSPGGTAVYEQYFGPGTRLTVT.

This clone was observed many times. The V gene is TRBV19, the J gene TRBJ1-3, with D unclear. This CDR3 region has 15 residues. Germline V lookup: CDR1 LNHDA, CDR2 SQIVND (reference sequence). V was shortened by 2 bases and J by 2 bases, with 10 bases between the two germline ends. Here the CDR3 DNA reads TGTGCCAGTAGTATATTGGTGGGCCCTGGAAACACCATATATTTT. Residues: CASSILVGPGNTIYF.

V and J are TRBV5-1 and TRBJ2-7; the D gene is possibly TRBD2 (5 bases). Per germline, CDR1 SGHRS and CDR2 YFSETQ. V lost 0 bases, J lost 2 bases, and 15 bases lay in between. There are 16 residues in the CDR3. CDR3 DNA sequence: TGCGCCAGCAGCTTGGTAAGCGGAGTATTCACCTACGAGCAGTACTTC. Translating it yields CASSLVSGVFTYEQYF.

The V and J genes are TRBV10-3 and TRBJ2-3; TRBD1 aligns across 7 bases. Trimming cost V 9 bases and J 1 base; bases outside gene matches: 1. Looked up from germline, CDR1 is ENHRY and CDR2 is SYGVKD. The CDR3 totals 12 residues. CDR3 sequence: CAIDRGTDTQYF. Here the CDR3 DNA reads TGTGCCATAGACAGGGGCACAGATACGCAGTATTTT.

This clone has a handful of counts. The gene calls are TRBV5-1 and TRBJ1-2; D unclear. Germline V gives CDR1 SGHRS, CDR2 YFSETQ. Trimming cost V 2 bases and J 7 bases, with 12 bases left between them. This CDR3 comprises 13 residues. CDR3 residues: CASSLYGLGGYTF. DNA for the CDR3: TGCGCCAGCAGCTTATACGGTCTAGGTGGCTACACCTTC.

The CDR3: CASSALTVNTEAFF. CDR3 DNA sequence: TGTGCCAGTAGTGCACTAACAGTGAACACTGAAGCTTTCTTT. The chain joins TRBV19 to TRBJ1-1; no firm D call. CDR3 length equals 14 residues. CDR1 and CDR2 from the germline V gene are LNHDA and SQIVND (reference sequence). V lost 5 bases and J 0 bases, leaving 10 bases between the germline ends.

The CDR3 loop is CASSQVYPYNEQFF. In DNA form, the CDR3 reads TGCGCCAGCAGCCAAGTTTACCCATACAATGAGCAGTTCTTC. V and J are TRBV4-1 and TRBJ2-1, with D hard to call. V lost 1 base and J lost 4, with 8 bases in between. This CDR3 region has 14 residues. CDR1 is MGHRA and CDR2 is YSYEKL in the germline V gene.

V and J are TRBV9 and TRBJ1-6; D is undetermined. Trimming took 3 bases from V and 3 from J, leaving 4 bases between them. The CDR3 is 13 residues long. Germline CDR1 reads SGDLS; CDR2 reads YYNGEE. In nucleotides, the CDR3 is TGTGCCAGCAGCGGGGTCTATAATTCACCCCTCCACTTT. Its translation: CASSGVYNSPLHF.

The CDR3 loop reads CAISDNRGRGEKLFF. CDR3 DNA: TGTGCCATCAGTGATAACAGGGGGCGGGGTGAAAAACTGTTTTTT. The genes are TRBV10-3 and TRBJ1-4; 9 bases fit TRBD1. The J segment lost 7 bases and the V segment lost 3 bases, leaving 6 bases of the junction unmatched. Germline V gene sequence: CDR1 ENHRY, CDR2 SYGVKD. The CDR3 runs 15 residues.

This clone came up once. J is TRBJ2-1 and V is TRBV5-1, with 7 bases that match TRBD1. The CDR3 is made up of 16 amino acids. Per germline, CDR1 SGHRS and CDR2 YFSETQ. V lost 0 bases to trimming and J lost 1 base; unmatched junction nucleotides: 4. CDR3 sequence: CASSLGGQASYNEQFF. The DNA for the CDR3 is TGCGCCAGCAGCTTGGGAGGACAGGCGTCCTACAATGAGCAGTTCTTC.

The rearrangement links TRBV14 to TRBJ2-7, with 8 bases fitting TRBD1. The junction had 11 bases not matched to a gene; V was cut back by 4 bases and J by 3 bases. The CDR3 runs to 16 residues. Germline V gene lookup returns CDR1 SGHDN and CDR2 FVKESK. CDR3 loop: CASSLGLGQANYEQYF. The CDR3 region has the DNA TGTGCCAGCAGCCTGGGCTTGGGACAGGCGAACTACGAGCAGTACTTC.

The table lists this clone with a count of one. CDR3 coding DNA: TGTGCCAGCAGTTCACCCCTCCTTGGGGGGGGCGGTTTAGAGGGCTACACCTTC. Its translation: CASSSPLLGGGGLEGYTF. The chain carries TRBV27 and TRBJ1-2, with D tentatively TRBD1 (6 bases). Germline CDR1 reads MNHEY; CDR2 reads SMNVEV (reference sequence). CDR3 size: 18 residues. With 4 bases removed from V and 8 bases from J, the gap between germline ends came to 29 bases.

The gene calls are TRBV25-1 and TRBJ2-7, with 11 bases identical to TRBD2. The V and J ends lost 3 bases and 3 bases, in that order; junction bases with no gene match: 7. The length of the CDR3 is 16 residues. Germline V gives CDR1 MGHDK, CDR2 SYGVNS. The CDR3 sequence: CASSDLSGTSGYEQYF. CDR3 bases: TGTGCCAGCAGTGATCTTAGCGGGACTAGCGGCTACGAGCAGTACTTC.